The following is a T cell receptor (beta chain) sequence with its context. This CDR3 contains 14 residues. The germline V gene encodes CDR1 LNHNV and CDR2 YYDKDF (reference sequence). V lost 0 bases and J lost 7, with 10 bases in between. Preparing the TCRbeta library involved the use of unique molecular identifiers. TCRdb ran MiXCR on the PCR reads and lists one entry per CDR3 protein. The data show 490,000 or so distinct CDR3 sequences, under 15% seen once. The data stem from a study of T-cell reconstitution after alpha-beta-depleted transplantation in children. Here the sequenced sample was PBMCs from the stem cell graft donor, taken from the stem cell graft. The rearrangement links TRBV15 to TRBJ2-4; D possibly corresponds to TRBD2 (5 bases). The source of this sequence is a human donor who donated a stem cell graft to a child with combined immunodeficiency. This CDR3 is CATSRDTRGNIQYF. CDR3 DNA: TGTGCCACCAGCAGAGACACCCGAGGGAACATTCAGTACTTC.